Shown below are 23 T cell receptor beta chains from a single sample sequenced in a study of T cell repertoires in cytomegalovirus infection. TCRdb reprocessed the reads via MiXCR and lists one record per CDR3 protein. Of 150,000 to 200,000 distinct CDR3 sequences in the sample, 17% were seen once. Sequencing was performed on CD8+ T cells from PBMCs. All receptors come from a human donor in good health (CMV status not recorded). Some clones in this sample may be carry-over from other donors' samples.

CDR3 amino acids: CASSPDWRADNEQFF. CDR3 DNA: TGTGCCAGCAGTCCGGACTGGAGGGCCGACAATGAGCAGTTCTTC. The J gene is TRBJ2-1, the V gene TRBV6-2 or TRBV6-3; maybe TRBD2 (6 bases). The CDR3 has 15 amino acids. The V gene lost 5 bases and the J gene lost 5 bases, with 16 bases spanning the gap. Germline V gives CDR1 MNHEY, CDR2 SVGEGT.

The chain recombines TRBV29-1 with TRBJ2-1; D perhaps matches TRBD1 (6 bases). Germline lookup yields CDR1 SQVTM and CDR2 ANQGSEA. Trimming stripped 6 bases from V and 10 bases from J, with 16 bases between. The CDR3 is 12 amino acids. The CDR3 loop reads CSVRLDSGEQFF. CDR3 nucleotide sequence: TGCAGCGTCCGCCTGGACAGTGGAGAGCAGTTCTTC.

The rearrangement uses TRBV28 and TRBJ2-3; 8 bases match TRBD2. V lost 2 bases to trimming and J lost 5 bases; unmatched junction nucleotides: 9. This CDR3 is 16 amino acids long. The germline gives CDR1 MDHEN, CDR2 SYDVKM. The CDR3 DNA reads as TGTGCCAGCAGTTTACAAGCAGCGGGAGCAGAAGATACGCAGTATTTT. Protein product: CASSLQAAGAEDTQYF.

This clonotype was seen only a few times. V usage is TRBV14 and J usage is TRBJ1-1, with a weak D call TRBD1 (6 bases). Per germline, CDR1 SGHDN and CDR2 FVKESK. The length of the CDR3 is 15 residues. V lost 4 bases to trimming and J lost 4 bases, with 16 bases between them. This chain's CDR3 is CASSPTRGLGTEAFF. In nucleotides, the CDR3 is TGTGCCAGCAGCCCCACACGGGGGCTTGGCACTGAAGCTTTCTTT.

The rearrangement uses TRBV6-2 or TRBV6-3 and TRBJ2-5; D tentatively reads TRBD1 or TRBD2 (5 bases each). V gave up 0 bases and J gave up 8 bases, with 28 bases separating them. CDR3 size: 19 residues. Germline CDR1 MNHEY, CDR2 SVGEGT. This chain's CDR3 is CASSYSRDQPDPNRGTQYF. CDR3 coding DNA: TGTGCCAGCAGTTACTCCAGGGACCAACCCGACCCGAACCGCGGCACCCAGTACTTC.

This clonotype was observed at least ten times. The chain employs TRBV7-6 and TRBJ2-7; 9 bases align to TRBD1. The trim removed 3 bases at V and 4 bases at J, leaving 4 bases unmatched. The CDR3 has 14 amino acids. Germline loops: CDR1 SGHVS, CDR2 FNYEAQ. CDR3 sequence: CASSLGQGFYEQYF. Here the CDR3 DNA reads TGTGCCAGCAGCTTGGGACAGGGATTTTACGAGCAGTACTTC.

This clonotype was recorded a few times. The chain links TRBV19 to TRBJ2-6; the D is unclear. Germline V CDR1 and CDR2: LNHDA, SQIVND (reference sequence). The CDR3 covers 12 residues. Trimming stripped 5 bases from V and 8 bases from J, with 7 bases between. The CDR3 loop is CASSPPTNVLTF. CDR3 bases: TGTGCCAGTAGTCCCCCGACCAACGTCCTGACTTTC. Combining the CDR3 with reference TRBV19 and TRBJ2-6 gives the whole variable domain DGGITQSPKYLFRKEGQNVTLSCEQNLNHDAMYWYRQDPGQGLRLIYYSQIVNDFQKGDIAEGYSVSREKKESFPLTVTSAQKNPTAFYLCASSPPTNVLTFGAGSRLTVL.

This clonotype was observed a handful of times. J is TRBJ1-1 and V is TRBV29-1; D unresolved. Trimming took 3 bases from V and 1 from J, leaving 12 bases between them. CDR1 SQVTM and CDR2 ANQGSEA come from the germline V gene. The CDR3 runs to 14 residues. The CDR3 nucleotides read TGCAGCGTTGACGATACCGGGCCGAACACTGAAGCTTTCTTT. It yields the protein CSVDDTGPNTEAFF.

This clonotype was recorded many times. The V gene is TRBV7-3, the J gene TRBJ1-1; maybe TRBD1 (6 bases). Germline V gene data show CDR1 as SGHTA and CDR2 as FQGTGA. This CDR3 has 13 residues. V was pared by 5 bases and J by 1 base, with 8 bases between. The DNA of the CDR3 is TGTGCCAGCAGCCCGACAGGGAACACTGAAGCTTTCTTT. Encoded protein: CASSPTGNTEAFF.

V gene TRBV12-3 or TRBV12-4 combines with J gene TRBJ2-2, with TRBD2 as a possible D gene (7 bases). V was cut by 10 bases and J by 6 bases, with 18 bases left in between. The CDR3 covers 14 residues. CDR3 sequence (DNA): TGTGCCACCACAAGTCCCGGGGGGCCCGGGGAGCTGTTTTTT. Encoded protein: CATTSPGGPGELFF.

The chain uses TRBV15 and TRBJ1-2; maybe TRBD1 (6 bases). CDR3 length: 16 residues. Trimming removed 0 bases from V and 8 bases from J, with 19 bases in between. Germline CDR1 is LNHNV and CDR2 is YYDKDF (reference sequence). DNA for the CDR3: TGTGCCACCAGCAGAGATCGTCGTCAGGGGATGGGAGGCTACACCTTC. Its translation is CATSRDRRQGMGGYTF.

This clonotype came up a few times. The chain uses TRBV7-2 and TRBJ2-7, with unresolved D. CDR3 length: 13 residues. Deletions cut 2 bases from V and 1 base from J, with 6 bases between. The V gene's germline CDR1 is SGHTA and CDR2 FQGNSA. CDR3 nucleotides: TGTGCCAGCAGCTTAACCTATTCCTACGAGCAGTACTTC. It specifies CASSLTYSYEQYF.

The chain combines TRBV12-3 or TRBV12-4 with TRBJ2-3; 10 bases align to TRBD1. The CDR3 is 12 amino acids. Trimming took 9 bases from V and 5 from J; bases not matched to a gene: 2. Written as DNA, the CDR3 is TGTGCCAGTGGACAGGGGGGAGATACGCAGTATTTT. It encodes CASGQGGDTQYF.

The chain combines TRBV20-1 with TRBJ2-2, with 7 positions matching TRBD1. Germline V lookup: CDR1 DFQATT, CDR2 SNEGSKA (reference sequence). The CDR3 length is 16 residues. With V trimmed by 1 base and J by 3 bases, 8 bases remained unmatched. CDR3 protein: CSARGPGDRDTGELFF. The CDR3 DNA sequence: TGCAGTGCTAGAGGGCCAGGAGACAGGGACACCGGGGAGCTGTTTTTT.

The chain has TRBV7-3 and TRBJ2-2, with D maybe TRBD2 (6 bases). Germline CDR1 is SGHTA and CDR2 is FQGTGA. The CDR3 has 15 residues. V lost 5 bases, J lost 0 bases, and 10 bases lay in between. This CDR3 reads CASSLSGANTGELFF. In DNA, the CDR3 is TGTGCCAGCAGCCTTAGCGGAGCGAACACCGGGGAGCTGTTTTTT.

This chain joins TRBV19 and TRBJ2-1, with D hard to call. Germline V gene lookup returns CDR1 LNHDA and CDR2 SQIVND (reference sequence). This CDR3 has 13 residues. Trimming pared 5 bases from V and 5 bases from J, leaving 10 bases between. The CDR3 region is CASSGWRDNEQFF. Here the CDR3 DNA reads TGTGCCAGTAGTGGTTGGCGAGACAATGAGCAGTTCTTC.

This sequence joins TRBV28 and TRBJ2-5; D call uncertain. The germline V gene has CDR1 MDHEN and CDR2 SYDVKM. The CDR3 contains 14 residues. V was shortened by 6 bases and J by 5 bases, with 16 bases between the two germline ends. CDR3 DNA sequence: TGTGCCAGCAGGCCTCCTCTCTGGGTGGAGACCCAGTACTTC. It codes for CASRPPLWVETQYF. Full variable domain (outside the CDR3, taken from reference TRBV28 and TRBJ2-5): DVKVTQSSRYLVKRTGEKVFLECVQDMDHENMFWYRQDPGLGLRLIYFSYDVKMKEKGDIPEGYSVSREKKERFSLILESASTNQTSMYLCASRPPLWVETQYFGPGTRLLVL.

The sample holds a few counts of this clonotype. The chain links TRBV7-8 to TRBJ1-3; 7 bases align to TRBD1. CDR1 is SGHVS and CDR2 is FQNEAQ in the germline V gene. Germline trimming cut 5 bases from V and 2 bases from J; bases unmatched to any gene: 18. The CDR3 covers 19 residues. This CDR3 reads CASSRRPGQPADPGNTIYF. In nucleotides, the CDR3 is TGTGCCAGCAGCCGACGTCCGGGACAGCCTGCTGATCCTGGAAACACCATATATTTT.

This chain uses TRBV29-1 with TRBJ2-4; the D gene is possibly TRBD2 (6 bases). Germline V lookup: CDR1 SQVTM, CDR2 ANQGSEA. V lost 2 bases and J lost 1, with 12 bases in between. The CDR3 length is 15 residues. This CDR3 reads CSVELWGEAKNIQYF. CDR3 coding DNA: TGCAGCGTTGAATTGTGGGGGGAGGCCAAAAACATTCAGTACTTC.

This clonotype was seen a few times. The chain employs TRBV6-2 or TRBV6-3 and TRBJ2-3, with TRBD2 identical over 8 bases. The CDR3 is 17 amino acids. The germline V gene has CDR1 MNHEY and CDR2 SVGEGT. Losses at the gene ends were 4 bases for V and 5 bases for J; bases not matched to a gene: 14. The chain's CDR3 is CASSFPRAGGARDTQYF. CDR3 nucleotides: TGTGCCAGCAGTTTCCCAAGGGCGGGAGGAGCTAGAGATACGCAGTATTTT.

This clonotype turned up a few times. The gene calls are TRBV20-1 and TRBJ1-1, with 7 bases aligning to TRBD1. Germline CDR1 is DFQATT and CDR2 is SNEGSKA (reference sequence). The CDR3 has 15 residues. Trimming cost V 3 bases and J 0 bases; bases outside gene matches: 7. The CDR3 is CSASDYGTVNTEAFF. The CDR3 DNA reads as TGCAGTGCTAGTGACTACGGGACAGTGAACACTGAAGCTTTCTTT.

The sample holds a few counts of this clonotype. The chain has TRBV7-6 and TRBJ2-3, with 9 bases fitting TRBD2. V shed 5 bases, J shed 5 bases, and the junction held 14 bases outside the gene matches. From germline, CDR1 is SGHVS and CDR2 FNYEAQ. The length of the CDR3 is 17 residues. In nucleotides, the CDR3 is TGTGCCAGCAGCCTCCGGCCGCGGGGGGGTTTAGGAGATACGCAGTATTTT. Its translation: CASSLRPRGGLGDTQYF.

As concerns this clonotype: The junction departs from germline at one end; a sequencing error may be responsible. The chain joins TRBV6-2 or TRBV6-3 to TRBJ2-5; 13 bases map to TRBD2. This CDR3 spans 18 amino acids. The germline gives CDR1 MNHEY, CDR2 SVGEGT. The CDR3 DNA is TGTGCCCGCAGGGAGACTGGACTAGCGGGAGAGGAGTCAGAGACCCAGTACTTC. Translation gives CARRETGLAGEESETQYF.